This is a list of T cell receptor beta chains from one sample in a study of T cell responses to AZD1222 COVID-19 vaccine. This table comes from immunoSEQ multiplex PCR, and its TCRdb copy is limited to in-frame clones, with some not included. Of 130,000 or so clones listed, approximately 91% were seen once; the top ten hold 6.3%. The specimen comprised peripheral blood, sampled on day 0 of AZD1222 vaccination. The receptors shown here come from an adult in good health. Each CDR3 is given without its conserved first and last residue.

v_call,j_call,cdr3_aa
TRBV5-1,TRBJ1-5,ASSSDGASNQPQH
TRBV30,TRBJ1-2,AWGQGAVGYT
TRBV30,TRBJ2-3,AWSVRVPDTQY
TRBV6-1,TRBJ1-1,ASSEAASGAF
TRBV5-1,TRBJ1-1,ASSLGSSKANTEAF
TRBV7-2,TRBJ1-1,ASSRDTWDTEAF
TRBV2,TRBJ1-2,ASSEAGGSYGYT
TRBV5-6,TRBJ1-2,ASSLGQNYGYT
TRBV9,TRBJ1-1,ASSDLTGEGMNTEAF
TRBV2,TRBJ2-4,ASSGIGLAGGRAKNIQY